What follows are 24 T cell receptor beta chains derived from one specimen sequenced in a study of T cells after posttransplantation cyclophosphamide. Produced via immunoSEQ multiplex PCR; TCRdb's table is partial and in-frame only. The sample contains about 52,000 clones, around 94% of which appear only once. Sequenced: PBMCs. These receptor sequences come from a woman between 25 and 40 years old in good health and a related stem cell transplant donor.

The chain joins TRBV2 to TRBJ1-5; a weak D match, TRBD1 (6 bases). The CDR3 has 13 amino acids. Germline lookup yields CDR1 SNHLY and CDR2 FYNNEI. The V and J ends lost 6 bases and 4 bases respectively, with 10 bases between them. Here the CDR3 reads CASSPGQNQPQHF. DNA for the CDR3: TGTGCCAGCAGCCCTGGACAGAATCAGCCCCAGCATTTT.

The chain recombines TRBV28 with TRBJ2-3; tentative D call: TRBD1 (6 bases). The length of the CDR3 is 14 residues. The V and J ends lost 6 bases and 2 bases respectively, with 12 bases between them. CDR1 and CDR2 (germline): MDHEN, SYDVKM. The CDR3 protein is CASRPTGYTDTQYF. The DNA of the CDR3 is TGTGCCAGCAGGCCGACAGGTTACACAGATACGCAGTATTTT.

J is TRBJ2-5 and V is TRBV6-1; TRBD1 matches 7 bases. The CDR3 is 13 residues long. V lost 6 bases and J lost 1; bases outside the gene matches: 2. Germline-derived CDR1 and CDR2 are MNHNS and SASEGT. CDR3 coding DNA: TGTGCCAGCAGGGGGACAGTCCAAGAGACCCAGTACTTC. It translates to CASRGTVQETQYF.

V usage is TRBV6-1 and J usage is TRBJ2-1, with TRBD2 matching 10 bases. With V trimmed by 8 bases and J by 15 bases, 13 bases remained unmatched. The CDR3 is made up of 13 amino acids. The germline V gene has CDR1 MNHNS and CDR2 SASEGT. The CDR3 DNA is TGTGCCAGCTGGGCTAGCGGGGGTTTACTTCCGTTCTTC. Its protein is CASWASGGLLPFF.

By share, this clone ranks as medium-sized (0.01 to 0.1%). The genes are TRBV6-1 and TRBJ1-5, with 7 bases fitting TRBD1. In germline, CDR1 is MNHNS, CDR2 SASEGT. There are 15 residues in the CDR3. V shed 6 bases and J 0 bases; nucleotides not matched to a gene: 5. The CDR3: CASSRGQNSNQPQHF. CDR3 DNA sequence: TGTGCCAGCAGCAGGGGACAGAATAGCAATCAGCCCCAGCATTTT.

The rearrangement uses TRBV5-1 and TRBJ2-3, with a possible D match to TRBD1 (6 bases). The CDR3 sequence is 15 residues long. With 4 bases removed from V and 2 bases from J, the gap between germline ends came to 14 bases. CDR1 is SGHRS, CDR2 YFSETQ, per germline. The CDR3 spells CASSLAQGHTDTQYF. CDR3 coding DNA: TGCGCCAGCAGCCTGGCCCAGGGGCACACAGATACGCAGTATTTT.

Comment on this clone: Its ends do not fully match the called genes, so a read error is possible. The chain is built from TRBV5-1 and TRBJ1-4; D may be TRBD1 (5 bases). CDR1 and CDR2 from the germline V gene are SGHRS and YFSETQ. This CDR3 is built from 15 residues. DNA for the CDR3: TGCGCCAGCAGTATGTCGGGGAGGGGTGATGAAGAACTGTTTTTT. It specifies CASSMSGRGDEELFF.

The chain links TRBV7-6 to TRBJ1-1, with D maybe TRBD1 (5 bases). The V gene's germline CDR1 is SGHVS and CDR2 FNYEAQ. V was cut by 5 bases and J by 0 bases, with 13 bases left in between. There are 15 residues in the CDR3. The CDR3 reads CASSPPGGMNTEAFF. Written as DNA, the CDR3 is TGTGCCAGCAGCCCCCCGGGGGGTATGAACACTGAAGCTTTCTTT. The complete variable domain, with remaining parts taken from reference TRBV7-6 and TRBJ1-1, reads GAGVSQSPRYKVTKRGQDVALRCDPISGHVSLYWYRQALGQGPEFLTYFNYEAQQDKSGLPNDRFSAERPEGSISTLTIQRTEQRDSAMYRCASSPPGGMNTEAFFGQGTRLTVV.

The chain uses TRBV7-2 and TRBJ1-3; D is unclear. Germline loops: CDR1 SGHTA, CDR2 FQGNSA. V was shortened by 1 base and J by 2 bases, with 9 bases between the two germline ends. The CDR3 runs 15 residues. The CDR3 region is CASSLVRGAGNTIYF. DNA for the CDR3: TGTGCCAGCAGCTTAGTCCGGGGAGCTGGAAACACCATATATTTT.

This clone occurred once. The junction shows a germline mismatch at one end, possibly a read error. This chain uses TRBV29-1 with TRBJ2-1; 7 bases are shared with TRBD2. The length of the CDR3 is 16 residues. Germline V gene lookup returns CDR1 SQVTM and CDR2 ANQGSEA. The CDR3 reads CSVEGLKWGGPNEQFF. For the CDR3, the DNA is TGCAGCGTAGAAGGCTTAAAATGGGGGGGACCCAATGAGCAGTTCTTC.

V usage is TRBV2 and J usage is TRBJ1-4, with TRBD1 as a possible D gene (5 bases). Germline CDR1 is SNHLY and CDR2 is FYNNEI. Trimming removed 6 bases at V and 4 bases at J, with 15 bases between. The CDR3 length is 15 residues. The CDR3 sequence is CASSGSGGNNEKLFF. The CDR3 DNA reads TGTGCCAGCAGCGGATCGGGGGGGAATAATGAAAAACTGTTTTTT. Variable domain in full (rest from reference TRBV2 and TRBJ1-4): EPEVTQTPSHQVTQMGQEVILRCVPISNHLYFYWYRQILGQKVEFLVSFYNNEISEKSEIFDDQFSVERPDGSNFTLKIRSTKLEDSAMYFCASSGSGGNNEKLFFGSGTQLSVL.

This sequence joins TRBV6-4 and TRBJ2-1, with TRBD2 matching 11 bases. Germline CDR1 is MRHNA and CDR2 is SNTAGT. With 3 bases clipped from V and 7 bases from J, the junction kept 5 bases outside the gene matches. The CDR3 totals 15 residues. The DNA for the CDR3 is TGTGCCAGCAGTGAACTAGCGGGGGCCGGGAATGAGCAGTTCTTC. Its translation: CASSELAGAGNEQFF.

The rearrangement joins TRBV18 to TRBJ2-1; tentative D call: TRBD2 (6 bases). Per germline, CDR1 KGHSH and CDR2 LQKENI. Trimming removed 8 bases from V and 4 bases from J, with 18 bases in between. The CDR3 has 15 amino acids. CDR3 region: CASRVARGAYNEQFF. CDR3 DNA: TGTGCCAGCCGTGTCGCGCGGGGCGCTTACAATGAGCAGTTCTTC. Combining the CDR3 with reference TRBV18 and TRBJ2-1 gives the whole variable domain NAGVMQNPRHLVRRRGQEARLRCSPMKGHSHVYWYRQLPEEGLKFMVYLQKENIIDESGMPKERFSAEFPKEGPSILRIQQVVRGDSAAYFCASRVARGAYNEQFFGPGTRLTVL.

The chain employs TRBV5-1 and TRBJ1-6, with D maybe TRBD1 (5 bases). CDR1 and CDR2 (germline): SGHRS, YFSETQ. V gave up 0 bases and J gave up 9 bases, with 13 bases separating them. This CDR3 comprises 15 residues. CDR3 bases: TGCGCCAGCAGCTTGGAGGGGCAGGGTAGTTCACCCCTCCACTTT. Translating it yields CASSLEGQGSSPLHF.

The V call is TRBV11-2, the J call TRBJ2-7, with TRBD1 matching 10 bases. Germline values: CDR1 SGHAT, CDR2 FQNNGV. V lost 5 bases and J lost 4; bases outside the gene matches: 5. The CDR3 length is 14 residues. The CDR3 DNA reads TGTGCCAGCAGCATCGGACAGGGGGAATACGAGCAGTACTTC. It encodes CASSIGQGEYEQYF.

The V gene is TRBV18, the J gene TRBJ1-1; D gene uncertain. Germline lookup yields CDR1 KGHSH and CDR2 LQKENI. The CDR3 has 14 residues. V was cut by 3 bases and J by 4 bases, with 12 bases left in between. The CDR3 reads CASSPLRAGTEAFF. Written as DNA, the CDR3 is TGTGCCAGCTCACCCCTAAGGGCGGGCACTGAAGCTTTCTTT. The whole variable domain, remainder taken from reference TRBV18 and TRBJ1-1, is NAGVMQNPRHLVRRRGQEARLRCSPMKGHSHVYWYRQLPEEGLKFMVYLQKENIIDESGMPKERFSAEFPKEGPSILRIQQVVRGDSAAYFCASSPLRAGTEAFFGQGTRLTVV.

The chain links TRBV18 to TRBJ2-6; unclear D gene. CDR1 and CDR2 from the germline V gene are KGHSH and LQKENI. The CDR3 spans 16 residues. V lost 3 bases to trimming and J lost 0 bases, with 9 bases between them. The CDR3 is CASSPYANSGANVLTF. Here the CDR3 DNA reads TGTGCCAGCTCACCCTACGCAAACTCTGGGGCCAACGTCCTGACTTTC.

V and J are TRBV7-6 and TRBJ2-3; D is ambiguous. This CDR3 is 14 amino acids long. Trimming cost V 0 bases and J 7 bases, with 11 bases left between them. Germline CDR1 SGHVS, CDR2 FNYEAQ. The CDR3 bases are TGTGCCAGCAGCTTAGCTTCTGAGAGGAATACGCAGTATTTT. As protein: CASSLASERNTQYF.

This chain uses TRBV28 with TRBJ1-6; the match to TRBD1 covers 9 bases. The CDR3 contains 17 residues. Germline CDR1 and CDR2: MDHEN and SYDVKM. The J segment lost 3 bases and the V segment lost 5 bases, leaving 8 bases of the junction unmatched. DNA of the CDR3: TGTGCCAGCAGTCCGCTGGGACAGGGCCTCTATAATTCACCCCTCCACTTT. It yields the protein CASSPLGQGLYNSPLHF.

The genes are TRBV18 and TRBJ1-1; 7 nucleotides agree with TRBD1. V lost 1 base and J lost 6; bases outside the gene matches: 8. Germline V gene data show CDR1 as KGHSH and CDR2 as LQKENI. This CDR3 has 15 amino acids. The CDR3 loop reads CASSPRGQPRPEAFF. The CDR3 nucleotides are TGTGCCAGCTCACCACGGGGACAGCCGAGACCTGAAGCTTTCTTT.

The chain links TRBV5-4 to TRBJ1-3; perhaps TRBD1 as D (6 bases). The V end was cut by 1 base, the J end by 6 bases, with 17 bases between. Germline CDR1 reads SGHNT; CDR2 reads YYREEE (reference sequence). This CDR3 spans 16 amino acids. CDR3 protein: CASSLYWGGQPNTIYF. CDR3 sequence (DNA): TGTGCCAGCAGCTTGTATTGGGGCGGACAGCCAAACACCATATATTTT.

The chain joins TRBV5-5 to TRBJ1-1, with D unresolved. Germline V lookup: CDR1 SGHKS, CDR2 YYEKEE (reference sequence). With 4 bases removed from V and 0 bases from J, the gap between germline ends came to 10 bases. The CDR3 contains 14 residues. Here the CDR3 reads CASSITAMNTEAFF. The CDR3 DNA follows: TGTGCCAGCAGCATTACAGCAATGAACACTGAAGCTTTCTTT.

The CDR3 sequence is CASSPGGGTGGMNIQYF. The CDR3 DNA sequence: TGTGCCAGCAGCCCAGGAGGGGGAACAGGGGGCATGAACATTCAGTACTTC. The gene calls are TRBV5-6 and TRBJ2-4; the match to TRBD1 covers 9 bases. V lost 4 bases to trimming and J lost 7 bases; unmatched junction nucleotides: 15. Germline V gene lookup returns CDR1 SGHDT and CDR2 YYEEEE. The CDR3 is 17 residues long.

V usage is TRBV4-3 and J usage is TRBJ1-4, with D perhaps matching TRBD1 (6 bases). Germline CDR1 LGHNA, CDR2 YSLEER. The CDR3 has 14 residues. V gave up 4 bases and J gave up 7 bases, with 13 bases separating them. The CDR3 is CASSPQGFGEKLFF. The CDR3 region has the DNA TGCGCCAGCAGCCCACAGGGTTTTGGTGAAAAACTGTTTTTT.